The rows below give T cell receptor beta chains drawn from one sample of a study of T-cell memory formation after mild COVID-19. TCRdb fed the 5' RACE reads into MiXCR, producing one record per CDR3 protein. Of about 470,000 distinct CDR3 sequences listed, about 23% are singletons. Sample: PBMCs or a T cell subset sorted from them (not recorded which). These receptors were collected from an adult woman who had mild COVID-19 (a few samples of this study predate the infection). Cell type and time point are not known. CDR3s include the opening cysteine and the closing phenylalanine or tryptophan. Each record gives: D gene, V gene, J gene, clone size, CDR3 protein, CDR3 DNA. A D gene is named only where the DNA matches it firmly. A row's size may be missing; if present it is once, few, many or a size class.

D: NA
V: TRBV21-1
J: TRBJ1-6
size: NA
CDR3: CASRKINRGSKDSPLHF
DNA: TGTGCCAGCCGGAAGATAAACAGGGGTTCTAAAGATTCACCCCTCCACTTT

D: TRBD1
V: TRBV7-9
J: TRBJ2-2
size: few
CDR3: CASNSYGTGWTGELFF
DNA: TGTGCCAGCAACTCGTATGGGACAGGGTGGACCGGGGAGCTGTTTTTT

D: NA
V: TRBV4-3
J: TRBJ1-2
size: few
CDR3: CASSQVGLGYTF
DNA: TGCGCCAGCAGCCAAGTCGGGCTTGGCTACACCTTC

D: TRBD2
V: TRBV2
J: TRBJ2-3
size: NA
CDR3: CASSANSGSADTQYF
DNA: TGTGCCAGCAGTGCGAATAGCGGGAGTGCAGATACGCAGTATTTT

D: NA
V: TRBV7-3
J: TRBJ2-4
size: few
CDR3: CASSLSIRNIQYF
DNA: TGTGCCAGCAGCTTGAGTATCCGGAACATTCAGTACTTC

D: TRBD2
V: TRBV7-2
J: TRBJ2-1
size: NA
CDR3: CASNSGTSGFSEQFF
DNA: TGTGCCAGCAACTCCGGGACTAGCGGCTTTAGTGAGCAGTTCTTC

D: TRBD1
V: TRBV5-1
J: TRBJ2-3
size: few
CDR3: CASSTGQGSDTQYF
DNA: TGCGCCAGCAGCACCGGACAGGGTTCAGATACGCAGTATTTT

D: TRBD2
V: TRBV29-1
J: TRBJ2-3
size: NA
CDR3: CSTRTSGNTDTQYF
DNA: TGCAGCACCAGGACTAGCGGGAACACAGATACGCAGTATTTT

D: TRBD1
V: TRBV12-3/TRBV12-4
J: TRBJ1-3
size: many
CDR3: CASSYGTGFFGNTIYF
DNA: TGTGCCAGCAGTTATGGGACAGGGTTCTTTGGAAACACCATATATTTT

D: TRBD1
V: TRBV7-2
J: TRBJ2-7
size: NA
CDR3: CASSLGTGLSSYEQYF
DNA: TGTGCCAGCAGCTTAGGGACAGGCCTAAGCTCCTACGAGCAGTACTTC

D: TRBD2
V: TRBV7-3
J: TRBJ2-3
size: NA
CDR3: CASSSLLAGAPDTQYF
DNA: TGTGCCAGCAGCTCGCTACTAGCGGGAGCTCCAGATACGCAGTATTTT

D: NA
V: TRBV18
J: TRBJ2-1
size: NA
CDR3: CASSPNSGHGEQFF
DNA: TGTGCCAGCTCACCGAACTCAGGGCACGGGGAGCAGTTCTTC

D: NA
V: TRBV14
J: TRBJ1-4
size: NA
CDR3: CASSQAPGTKLFF
DNA: TGTGCCAGCAGCCAAGCCCCCGGGACAAAACTGTTTTTT

D: NA
V: TRBV25-1
J: TRBJ2-1
size: few
CDR3: CASRGVGDRFLF
DNA: TGTGCCAGCAGGGGAGTTGGGGACCGATTCCTCTTC

D: TRBD1
V: TRBV10-2
J: TRBJ1-4
size: few
CDR3: CASRGDSEKLFF
DNA: TGCGCCAGCAGGGGGGACAGTGAAAAACTGTTTTTT

D: NA
V: TRBV11-3
J: TRBJ2-1
size: once
CDR3: CASSERTDNEQFF
DNA: TGTGCCAGCAGCGAAAGGACCGACAATGAGCAGTTCTTC

D: NA
V: TRBV4-1
J: TRBJ1-5
size: once
CDR3: CASSQVGAHQPQHF
DNA: TGCGCCAGCAGCCAAGTGGGGGCACATCAGCCCCAGCATTTT

D: NA
V: TRBV20-1
J: TRBJ1-5
size: NA
CDR3: CSALGKGVREAYSNQPQHF
DNA: TGCAGTGCCTTAGGAAAGGGGGTCAGGGAGGCGTATAGCAATCAGCCCCAGCATTTT

D: TRBD2
V: TRBV5-1
J: TRBJ2-3
size: NA
CDR3: CASSLYPGGSTDTQYF
DNA: TGCGCCAGCAGCTTGTACCCGGGGGGTAGCACAGATACGCAGTATTTT

D: NA
V: TRBV11-2
J: TRBJ2-7
size: NA
CDR3: CASSGTTQYF
DNA: TGTGCCAGCAGCGGGACCACGCAGTACTTC

D: NA
V: TRBV29-1
J: TRBJ1-2
size: few
CDR3: CSVLPDSNYGYTF
DNA: TGCAGCGTTTTGCCTGACAGCAACTATGGCTACACCTTC

D: NA
V: TRBV7-6
J: TRBJ1-2
size: NA
CDR3: CASGAWRGKGYTF
DNA: TGTGCCAGCGGAGCCTGGAGGGGAAAGGGCTACACCTTC

D: TRBD1
V: TRBV10-3
J: TRBJ1-1
size: NA
CDR3: CAGRQGTNTEAFF
DNA: TGTGCCGGCAGACAGGGGACGAACACTGAAGCTTTCTTT

D: TRBD2
V: TRBV5-1
J: TRBJ2-2
size: few
CDR3: CASSPSGGALNTGELFF
DNA: TGCGCCAGCAGCCCGAGCGGGGGGGCATTAAACACCGGGGAGCTGTTTTTT

D: TRBD1
V: TRBV20-1
J: TRBJ1-2
size: few
CDR3: CSARGDRESNYGYTF
DNA: TGCAGTGCTAGGGGTGACAGGGAGTCTAACTATGGCTACACCTTC

D: NA
V: TRBV30
J: TRBJ2-4
size: NA
CDR3: CAWMAGKNIQYF
DNA: TGTGCCTGGATGGCAGGGAAAAACATTCAGTACTTC

D: TRBD1
V: TRBV12-3/TRBV12-4
J: TRBJ2-3
size: NA
CDR3: CASSFPGQGGGTDTQYF
DNA: TGTGCCAGCAGTTTTCCGGGACAGGGGGGTGGCACAGATACGCAGTATTTT

D: NA
V: TRBV5-1
J: TRBJ2-5
size: NA
CDR3: CASSWSRGPGETQYF
DNA: TGCGCCAGCAGCTGGTCCCGGGGCCCCGGAGAGACCCAGTACTTC

D: NA
V: TRBV7-2
J: TRBJ1-5
size: NA
CDR3: CASSLQGGGYQPQHF
DNA: TGTGCCAGCAGCTTACAGGGTGGGGGCTATCAGCCCCAGCATTTT

D: NA
V: TRBV9
J: TRBJ1-2
size: NA
CDR3: CASSVDVRGSDGYTF
DNA: TGTGCCAGCAGCGTAGATGTGAGGGGGAGCGATGGCTACACCTTC

D: TRBD2
V: TRBV6-2/TRBV6-3
J: TRBJ2-7
size: NA
CDR3: CASRGLAGYEQYF
DNA: TGTGCGAGTCGGGGACTAGCGGGATACGAGCAGTACTTC

D: NA
V: TRBV30
J: TRBJ1-2
size: NA
CDR3: CAWSAPGKRGYTF
DNA: TGTGCCTGGAGTGCCCCAGGGAAGCGGGGCTACACCTTC

D: TRBD1
V: TRBV7-9
J: TRBJ2-7
size: NA
CDR3: CASGQGTEQYF
DNA: TGTGCCAGCGGACAGGGAACCGAGCAGTACTTC

D: TRBD2
V: TRBV6-2/TRBV6-3
J: TRBJ2-1
size: NA
CDR3: CASSRRRGLAGAISELNEQFF
DNA: TGTGCCAGCAGTAGGAGGCGGGGACTAGCGGGAGCTATCAGTGAGCTCAATGAGCAGTTCTTC

D: TRBD1
V: TRBV5-6
J: TRBJ2-1
size: few
CDR3: CASSLVSGRGYNEQFF
DNA: TGTGCCAGCAGCTTGGTCTCGGGCAGGGGGTACAATGAGCAGTTCTTC

D: NA
V: TRBV7-2
J: TRBJ1-5
size: NA
CDR3: CASSLENSNQPQHF
DNA: TGTGCCAGCAGCTTAGAGAATAGCAATCAGCCCCAGCATTTT

D: TRBD1
V: TRBV15
J: TRBJ1-5
size: NA
CDR3: CATSRGQGGTGGQPQHF
DNA: TGTGCCACCAGCAGAGGACAGGGGGGCACCGGGGGCCAGCCCCAGCATTTT

D: TRBD1
V: TRBV20-1
J: TRBJ2-7
size: NA
CDR3: CSAFGQGDYEQYF
DNA: TGCAGTGCTTTCGGACAGGGGGACTACGAGCAGTACTTC

D: TRBD1
V: TRBV7-9
J: TRBJ2-2
size: few
CDR3: CASSLPDRGGSGELFF
DNA: TGTGCCAGCAGCCTCCCCGACAGGGGCGGATCCGGGGAGCTGTTTTTT

D: NA
V: TRBV21-1
J: TRBJ2-1
size: few
CDR3: CASSPLAGGRLDEQFF
DNA: TGTGCCAGCAGCCCTCTAGCGGGGGGGCGTCTCGATGAGCAGTTCTTC

D: TRBD1
V: TRBV19
J: TRBJ1-3
size: few
CDR3: CASMEGASGNTIYF
DNA: TGTGCCAGTATGGAGGGGGCCTCTGGAAACACCATATATTTT

D: NA
V: TRBV27
J: TRBJ2-7
size: NA
CDR3: CASSLIREQGGYYEQYF
DNA: TGTGCCAGCAGTTTAATTCGTGAGCAGGGGGGGTACTACGAGCAGTACTTC

D: NA
V: TRBV7-2
J: TRBJ2-7
size: few
CDR3: CASSPGPALVEQYF
DNA: TGTGCCAGCAGCCCCGGGCCAGCCTTGGTCGAGCAGTACTTC

D: NA
V: TRBV6-6
J: TRBJ2-2
size: NA
CDR3: CASRGTRNTGELFF
DNA: TGTGCCAGCAGGGGGACACGGAACACCGGGGAGCTGTTTTTT

D: NA
V: TRBV6-2/TRBV6-3
J: TRBJ1-1
size: NA
CDR3: CASRNGGMAQRDAEAFF
DNA: TGTGCCAGCAGAAACGGAGGGATGGCCCAACGGGACGCTGAAGCTTTCTTT

D: TRBD2
V: TRBV20-1
J: TRBJ2-1
size: NA
CDR3: CSAASGRVRYNEQFF
DNA: TGCAGTGCGGCTAGCGGGAGGGTCCGGTACAATGAGCAGTTCTTC

D: TRBD1
V: TRBV6-5
J: TRBJ1-2
size: NA
CDR3: CASTGAPGRLVANYGYTF
DNA: TGTGCCTCTACAGGGGCCCCGGGGAGGTTGGTGGCTAACTATGGCTACACCTTC

D: NA
V: TRBV19
J: TRBJ1-5
size: once
CDR3: CASSIDRITIERQPQHF
DNA: TGTGCCAGTAGTATAGATCGGATAACCATCGAACGTCAGCCCCAGCATTTT

D: TRBD1
V: TRBV24-1
J: TRBJ1-5
size: NA
CDR3: CATSDSRQGVQIQPQHF
DNA: TGTGCCACCAGTGATTCCCGACAGGGGGTTCAAATCCAGCCCCAGCATTTT